This TCR beta chain was identified in a study of early T cells in non-severe SARS-CoV-2 infection. Whole-study context: Bulk RNA isolated from unsorted whole blood underwent sequencing; chains were not paired.

Unique molecular identifiers (one per individual cDNA molecule) were attached. Via MiXCR, TCRdb re-called the 5' RACE reads, giving one row per CDR3 protein. Among 52,000 or so distinct CDR3 sequences listed, under 7.5% were seen once. Germline loops: CDR1 MNHEY, CDR2 SMNVEV (reference sequence). Trimming removed 5 bases at V and 4 bases at J, with 13 bases between. The CDR3 consists of 14 residues. This clonotype was observed many times. The sample here was whole blood, taken at baseline. The receptor's source is an adult who was a healthcare worker with PCR-confirmed SARS-CoV-2 infection or an uninfected control (not recorded which). This chain links TRBV27 with TRBJ2-3; TRBD1 is a possible D gene (6 bases). This chain's CDR3 is CASSIHRDPDTQYF. CDR3 sequence (DNA): TGTGCCAGCAGTATCCACAGGGACCCAGATACGCAGTATTTT.